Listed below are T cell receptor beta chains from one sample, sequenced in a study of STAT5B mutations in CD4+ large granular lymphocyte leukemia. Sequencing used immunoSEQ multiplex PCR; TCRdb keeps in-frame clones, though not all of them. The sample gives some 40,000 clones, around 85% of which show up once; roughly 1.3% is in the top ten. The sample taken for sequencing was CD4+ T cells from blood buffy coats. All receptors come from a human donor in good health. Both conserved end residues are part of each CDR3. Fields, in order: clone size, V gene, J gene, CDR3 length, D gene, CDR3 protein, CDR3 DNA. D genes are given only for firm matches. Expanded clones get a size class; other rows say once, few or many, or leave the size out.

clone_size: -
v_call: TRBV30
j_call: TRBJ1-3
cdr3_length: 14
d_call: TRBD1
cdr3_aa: CAWMGQFDGNTIYF
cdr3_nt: TGTGCCTGGATGGGACAGTTTGATGGAAACACCATATATTTT

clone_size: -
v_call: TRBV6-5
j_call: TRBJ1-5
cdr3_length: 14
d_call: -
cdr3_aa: CASRDGTGNQPQHF
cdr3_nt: TGTGCCAGCAGGGACGGGACGGGAAATCAGCCCCAGCATTTT

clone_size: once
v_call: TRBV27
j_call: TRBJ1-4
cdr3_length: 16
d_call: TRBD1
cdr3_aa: CASSPRSGTGAIKLFF
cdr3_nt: TGTGCCAGCAGTCCCCGATCGGGGACAGGGGCCATAAAACTGTTTTTT

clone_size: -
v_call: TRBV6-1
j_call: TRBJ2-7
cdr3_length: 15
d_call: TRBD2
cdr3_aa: CASSSGTTASYEQYF
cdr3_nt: TGTGCCAGCAGCTCCGGGACTACGGCCTCCTACGAGCAGTACTTC

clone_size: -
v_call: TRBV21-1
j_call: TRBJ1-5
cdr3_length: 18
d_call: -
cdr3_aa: CASSIKGTGAYSNQPQHF
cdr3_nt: TGTGCCAGCAGCATAAAAGGGACAGGGGCATATAGCAATCAGCCCCAGCATTTT

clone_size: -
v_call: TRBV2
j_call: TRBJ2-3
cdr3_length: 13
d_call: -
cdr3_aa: CASTSTGTDTQYF
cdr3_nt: TGTGCCAGCACATCCACCGGCACAGATACGCAGTATTTT

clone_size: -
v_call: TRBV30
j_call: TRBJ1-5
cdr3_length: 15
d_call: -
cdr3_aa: CAWSKGVASNQPQHF
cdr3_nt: TGTGCCTGGAGTAAGGGGGTTGCTAGCAATCAGCCCCAGCATTTT

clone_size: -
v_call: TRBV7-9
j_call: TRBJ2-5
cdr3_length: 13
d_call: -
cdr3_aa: CASSPGGLETQYF
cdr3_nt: TGTGCCAGCAGCCCAGGCGGTCTGGAGACCCAGTACTTC

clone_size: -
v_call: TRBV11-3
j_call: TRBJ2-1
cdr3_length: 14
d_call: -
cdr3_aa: CASSLGLASNEQFF
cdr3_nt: TGTGCCAGCAGCTTGGGGCTAGCTAGCAATGAGCAGTTCTTC

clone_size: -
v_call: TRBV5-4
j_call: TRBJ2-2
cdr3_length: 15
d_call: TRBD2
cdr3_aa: CASSMGLVNTGELFF
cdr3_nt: TGTGCCAGCAGCATGGGACTAGTAAACACCGGGGAGCTGTTTTTT

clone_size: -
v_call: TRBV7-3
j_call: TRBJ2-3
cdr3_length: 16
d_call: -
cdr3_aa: CASSLRPLRGADTQYF
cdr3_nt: TGTGCCAGCAGCTTAAGACCGCTCAGAGGCGCAGATACGCAGTATTTT

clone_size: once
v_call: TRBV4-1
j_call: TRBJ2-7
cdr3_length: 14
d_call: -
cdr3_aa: CASSQGGYSYEQYF
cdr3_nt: TGCGCCAGCAGCCAGGGGGGCTACTCCTACGAGCAGTACTTC

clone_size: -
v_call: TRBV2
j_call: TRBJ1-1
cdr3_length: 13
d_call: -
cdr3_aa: CASPNRANTEAFF
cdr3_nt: TGTGCCAGTCCAAACAGGGCCAACACTGAAGCTTTCTTT

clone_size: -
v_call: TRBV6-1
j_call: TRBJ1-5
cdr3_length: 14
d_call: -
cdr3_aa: CASRQAPVNQPQHF
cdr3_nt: TGTGCCAGCAGACAGGCCCCGGTGAATCAGCCCCAGCATTTT

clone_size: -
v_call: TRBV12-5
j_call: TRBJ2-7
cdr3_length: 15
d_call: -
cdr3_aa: CASGLVVQGSYEQYF
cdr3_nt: TGTGCTAGTGGTTTGGTGGTCCAGGGATCCTACGAGCAGTACTTC

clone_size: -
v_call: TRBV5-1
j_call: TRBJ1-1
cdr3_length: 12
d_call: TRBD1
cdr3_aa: CASSGQGVEAFF
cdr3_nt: TGCGCCAGCAGCGGACAGGGCGTGGAAGCTTTCTTT